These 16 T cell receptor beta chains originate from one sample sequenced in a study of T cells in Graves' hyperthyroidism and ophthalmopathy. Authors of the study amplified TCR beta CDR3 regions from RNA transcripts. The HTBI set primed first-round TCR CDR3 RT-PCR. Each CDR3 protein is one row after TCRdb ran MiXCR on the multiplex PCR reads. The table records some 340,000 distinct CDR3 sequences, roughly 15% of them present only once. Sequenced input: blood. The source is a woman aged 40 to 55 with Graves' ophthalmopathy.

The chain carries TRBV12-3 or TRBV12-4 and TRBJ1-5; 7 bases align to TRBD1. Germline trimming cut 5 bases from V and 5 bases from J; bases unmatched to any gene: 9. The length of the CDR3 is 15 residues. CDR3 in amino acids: CASSLQGTVHQPQHF. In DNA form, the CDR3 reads TGTGCCAGCAGTCTCCAAGGGACAGTTCATCAGCCCCAGCATTTT.

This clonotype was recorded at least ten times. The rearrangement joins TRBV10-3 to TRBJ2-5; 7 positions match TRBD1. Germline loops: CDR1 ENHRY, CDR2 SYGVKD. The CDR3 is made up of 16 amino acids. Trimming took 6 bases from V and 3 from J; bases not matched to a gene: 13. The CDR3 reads CAISPGWGQSEETQYF. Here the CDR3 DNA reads TGTGCCATCAGCCCGGGTTGGGGACAGTCCGAAGAGACCCAGTACTTC.

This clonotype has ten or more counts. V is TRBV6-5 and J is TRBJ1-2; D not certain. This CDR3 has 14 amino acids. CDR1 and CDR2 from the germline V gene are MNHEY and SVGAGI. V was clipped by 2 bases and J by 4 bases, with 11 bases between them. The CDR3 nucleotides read TGTGCCAGCAGTTACAGACCGGGCGGCTATGGCTACACCTTC. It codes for CASSYRPGGYGYTF.

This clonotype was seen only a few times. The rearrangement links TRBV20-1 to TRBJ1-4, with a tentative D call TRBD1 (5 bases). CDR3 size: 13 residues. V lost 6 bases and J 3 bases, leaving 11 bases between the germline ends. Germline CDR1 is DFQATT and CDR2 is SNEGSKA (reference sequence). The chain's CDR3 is CSAGAVPNEKLFF. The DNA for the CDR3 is TGCAGTGCAGGGGCCGTTCCTAATGAAAAACTGTTTTTT.

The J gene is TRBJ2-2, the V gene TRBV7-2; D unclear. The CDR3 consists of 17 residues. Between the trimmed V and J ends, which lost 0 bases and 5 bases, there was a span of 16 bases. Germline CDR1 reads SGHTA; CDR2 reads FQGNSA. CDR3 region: CASSLAQGASVTGELFF. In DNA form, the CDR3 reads TGTGCCAGCAGCTTAGCGCAAGGAGCGAGCGTAACCGGGGAGCTGTTTTTT.

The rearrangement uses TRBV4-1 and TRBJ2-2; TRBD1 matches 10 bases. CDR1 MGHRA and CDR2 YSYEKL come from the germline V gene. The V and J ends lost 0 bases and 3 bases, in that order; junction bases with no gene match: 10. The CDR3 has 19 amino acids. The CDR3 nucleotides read TGCGCCAGCAGCCAAGAAGCAATCGGGACAGGGGTCCACACCGGGGAGCTGTTTTTT. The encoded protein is CASSQEAIGTGVHTGELFF.

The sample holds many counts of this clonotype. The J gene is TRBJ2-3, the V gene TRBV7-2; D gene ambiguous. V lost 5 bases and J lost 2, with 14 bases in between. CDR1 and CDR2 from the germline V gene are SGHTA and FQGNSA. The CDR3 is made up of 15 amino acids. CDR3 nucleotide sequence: TGTGCCAGCAGCCCGCCGCGAGGCAACACAGATACGCAGTATTTT. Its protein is CASSPPRGNTDTQYF. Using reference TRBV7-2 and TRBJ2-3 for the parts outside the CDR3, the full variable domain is GAGVSQSPSNKVTEKGKDVELRCDPISGHTALYWYRQSLGQGLEFLIYFQGNSAPDKSGLPSDRFSAERTGGSVSTLTIQRTQQEDSAVYLCASSPPRGNTDTQYFGPGTRLTVL.

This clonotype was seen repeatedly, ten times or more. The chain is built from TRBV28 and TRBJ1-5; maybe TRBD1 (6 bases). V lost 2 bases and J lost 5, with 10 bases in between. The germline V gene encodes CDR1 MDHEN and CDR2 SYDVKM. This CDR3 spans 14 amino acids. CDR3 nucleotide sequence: TGTGCCAGCAGTTTAACAGGGTGGGATCAGCCCCAGCATTTT. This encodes CASSLTGWDQPQHF. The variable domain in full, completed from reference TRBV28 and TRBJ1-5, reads DVKVTQSSRYLVKRTGEKVFLECVQDMDHENMFWYRQDPGLGLRLIYFSYDVKMKEKGDIPEGYSVSREKKERFSLILESASTNQTSMYLCASSLTGWDQPQHFGDGTRLSIL.

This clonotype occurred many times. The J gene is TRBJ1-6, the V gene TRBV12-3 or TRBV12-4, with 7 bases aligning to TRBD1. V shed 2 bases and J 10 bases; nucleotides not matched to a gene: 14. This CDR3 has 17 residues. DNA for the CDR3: TGTGCCAGCAGTTTATACAGGGGCCCGAGATCGGGCTCACCCCTCCACTTT. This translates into CASSLYRGPRSGSPLHF.

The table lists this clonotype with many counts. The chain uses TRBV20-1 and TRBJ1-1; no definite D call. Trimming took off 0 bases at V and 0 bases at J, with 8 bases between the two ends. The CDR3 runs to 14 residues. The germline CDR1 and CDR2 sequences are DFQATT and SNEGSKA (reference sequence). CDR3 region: CSARDRLLNTEAFF. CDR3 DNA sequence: TGCAGTGCTAGAGATCGGCTTCTGAACACTGAAGCTTTCTTT.

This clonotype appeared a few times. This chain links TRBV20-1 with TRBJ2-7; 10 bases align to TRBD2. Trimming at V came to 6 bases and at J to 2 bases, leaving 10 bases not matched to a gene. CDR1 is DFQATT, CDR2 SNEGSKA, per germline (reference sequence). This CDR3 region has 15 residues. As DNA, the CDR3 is TGCAGTGCCATACAATCTAGCGGGGGAACCTACGAGCAGTACTTC. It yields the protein CSAIQSSGGTYEQYF.

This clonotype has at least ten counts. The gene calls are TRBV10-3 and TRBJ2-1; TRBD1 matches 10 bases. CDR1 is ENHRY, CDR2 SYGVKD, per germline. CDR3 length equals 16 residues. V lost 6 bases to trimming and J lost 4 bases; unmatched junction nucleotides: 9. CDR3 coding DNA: TGTGCCATCAGGGGCTGGACAGGGGGATCGTACAATGAGCAGTTCTTC. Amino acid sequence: CAIRGWTGGSYNEQFF.

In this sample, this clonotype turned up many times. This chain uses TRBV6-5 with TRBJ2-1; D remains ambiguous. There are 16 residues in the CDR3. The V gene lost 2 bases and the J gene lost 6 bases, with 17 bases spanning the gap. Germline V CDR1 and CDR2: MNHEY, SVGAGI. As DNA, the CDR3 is TGTGCCAGCAGTTACCTACGGGCCCAGCCACCCAATGAGCAGTTCTTC. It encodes CASSYLRAQPPNEQFF.

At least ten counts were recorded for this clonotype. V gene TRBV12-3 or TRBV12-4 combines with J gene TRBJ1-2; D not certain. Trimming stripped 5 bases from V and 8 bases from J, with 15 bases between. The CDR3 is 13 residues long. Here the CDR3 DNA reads TGTGCCAGCAGTCCCGGCCCGGCAGGAGGCTACACCTTC. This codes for CASSPGPAGGYTF.

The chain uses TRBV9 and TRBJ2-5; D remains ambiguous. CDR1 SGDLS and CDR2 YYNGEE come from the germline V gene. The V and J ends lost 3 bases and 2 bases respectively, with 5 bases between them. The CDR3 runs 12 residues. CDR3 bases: TGTGCCAGCAGCGCCCTTCAAGAGACCCAGTACTTC. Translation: CASSALQETQYF.

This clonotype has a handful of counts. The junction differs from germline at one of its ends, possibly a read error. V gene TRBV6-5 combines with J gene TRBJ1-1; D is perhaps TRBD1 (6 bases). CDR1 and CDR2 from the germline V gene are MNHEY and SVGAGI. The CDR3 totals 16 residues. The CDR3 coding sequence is TGTGCCAGCAGTTACTCGTGGCGGACAGACAACACTGAAGCTTCCTTT. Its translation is CASSYSWRTDNTEASF.